This TCR beta chain was profiled in a study of T cell responses to AZD1222 COVID-19 vaccine (dated by TCRdb to about 2021). Regarding the research as a whole: TCR sequencing was performed for more than 230 trial participants, of whom 207 were given two doses of AZD1222 and 26 were given two doses of MenACWY control vaccine. Enrollment into the trials was organized by age into subgroups of 18-55, 56-69 and 70-plus years, and those subgroups contained roughly 140, 27 and 60 TCR-sequenced participants, respectively.

About this clone itself: There is no known antigen for this receptor. Qualities for individual bases were not recorded, and no much larger clone is one base off.

The CDR3 regions of human TCRbeta chains were analyzed by immunosequencing. Under the source paper's analysis protocol: Repertoire TCRs were matched against a reference library of SARS-CoV-2-specific TCRs generated with the MIRA antigen-specificity platform. Breadth was defined as the fraction of unique TCRs that were SARS-CoV-2-associated. Depth was defined as the fraction of total T cells that were SARS-CoV-2-associated. Each spike-specific TCR was assigned to its reactive spike region and to a CD4 or CD8 class using the MIRA data. Log10-transformed breadth and depth values were compared by one-way ANOVA with Sidak's multiple comparisons tests. Drawn from immuneACCESS, this table holds only the in-frame rearrangements with V and J called that TCRdb kept. Clones are partly lost; checked studies trace under half to an unresolved V gene and leave the rest unexplained. V, J and clone size reflect that table, while D and trimming were determined from the DNA. This sample has about 99,000 clones in its table, and about nine tenths of those were observed once. Around 8% of the sample is held by the ten biggest clonotypes.

Reading the label with the study, this specimen's time point is: about 28 days (+/-7) after the second vaccine dose. AZD1222 recipients whose second dose came at about 4 weeks and those whose second dose came at about 12 weeks were combined into one group, since spike-specific TCR depth and breadth did not differ between the two schedules. The vaccinee samples were drawn from two UK trials, COV001 and COV002, one of which was a single-blind randomized controlled phase 2/3 trial testing AZD1222 (ChAdOx1 nCoV-19) in healthy adults. For TCRbeta chain sequencing, PBMC samples from trial participants were taken at day 0 and at day 28 after the second dose. Summary of the overall study and its limitations: After two AZD1222 doses, spike-specific TCR breadth and depth were significantly higher than at day 0 and than in MenACWY recipients. Because no day 14 peak-response samples were available, the repertoires could be characterized only after the peak T cell response. Most participants were white British and females outnumbered males, and the authors suggested that clonal diversity may have been underestimated. The 56-69-year group was small, and its depth increase did not reach significance, likely because of low power. Conclusions about previously exposed vaccinees are limited, since just a handful of AZD1222 recipients were seropositive for SARS-CoV-2 at baseline. Epitopes outside the regions mutated in the B.1.351 and B.1.1.7 variants were reportedly recognized by nearly half of the unique spike-specific TCRs. CD4 TCRs associated with the vaccine covered the entire spike protein, and the dominant responses were in regions 160-218 and 743-854.

The CDR3 goes from the cysteine to the phenylalanine over 13 residues. Just CDR3 DNA is preserved here, 39 bases in frame from base 1. V gives up 3 bases and J gives up 0 bases, and the segment between their germline ends measures 6 bases. The germline V gene yields SGDLS for CDR1 and YYNGEE for CDR2. The rearrangement combines TRBV9 with TRBJ1-1; the D gene is possibly TRBD1, with 5 bases matching. The TCR sequence derives from an adult who received the AZD1222 COVID-19 vaccine. The specimen was peripheral blood, collected 28 days after the second AZD1222 dose. The DNA is as follows: TGTGCCAGCAGCGAGACAGTGAACACTGAAGCTTTCTTT. Its translation reads: CASSETVNTEAFF. The reference TRBV9 and TRBJ1-1 proteins fill in what lies around the CDR3, so the full variable domain reads DSGVTQTPKHLITATGQRVTLRCSPRSGDLSVYWYQQSLDQGLQFLIQYYNGEERAKGNILERFSAQQFPDLHSELNLSSLELGDSALYFCASSETVNTEAFFGQGTRLTVV.